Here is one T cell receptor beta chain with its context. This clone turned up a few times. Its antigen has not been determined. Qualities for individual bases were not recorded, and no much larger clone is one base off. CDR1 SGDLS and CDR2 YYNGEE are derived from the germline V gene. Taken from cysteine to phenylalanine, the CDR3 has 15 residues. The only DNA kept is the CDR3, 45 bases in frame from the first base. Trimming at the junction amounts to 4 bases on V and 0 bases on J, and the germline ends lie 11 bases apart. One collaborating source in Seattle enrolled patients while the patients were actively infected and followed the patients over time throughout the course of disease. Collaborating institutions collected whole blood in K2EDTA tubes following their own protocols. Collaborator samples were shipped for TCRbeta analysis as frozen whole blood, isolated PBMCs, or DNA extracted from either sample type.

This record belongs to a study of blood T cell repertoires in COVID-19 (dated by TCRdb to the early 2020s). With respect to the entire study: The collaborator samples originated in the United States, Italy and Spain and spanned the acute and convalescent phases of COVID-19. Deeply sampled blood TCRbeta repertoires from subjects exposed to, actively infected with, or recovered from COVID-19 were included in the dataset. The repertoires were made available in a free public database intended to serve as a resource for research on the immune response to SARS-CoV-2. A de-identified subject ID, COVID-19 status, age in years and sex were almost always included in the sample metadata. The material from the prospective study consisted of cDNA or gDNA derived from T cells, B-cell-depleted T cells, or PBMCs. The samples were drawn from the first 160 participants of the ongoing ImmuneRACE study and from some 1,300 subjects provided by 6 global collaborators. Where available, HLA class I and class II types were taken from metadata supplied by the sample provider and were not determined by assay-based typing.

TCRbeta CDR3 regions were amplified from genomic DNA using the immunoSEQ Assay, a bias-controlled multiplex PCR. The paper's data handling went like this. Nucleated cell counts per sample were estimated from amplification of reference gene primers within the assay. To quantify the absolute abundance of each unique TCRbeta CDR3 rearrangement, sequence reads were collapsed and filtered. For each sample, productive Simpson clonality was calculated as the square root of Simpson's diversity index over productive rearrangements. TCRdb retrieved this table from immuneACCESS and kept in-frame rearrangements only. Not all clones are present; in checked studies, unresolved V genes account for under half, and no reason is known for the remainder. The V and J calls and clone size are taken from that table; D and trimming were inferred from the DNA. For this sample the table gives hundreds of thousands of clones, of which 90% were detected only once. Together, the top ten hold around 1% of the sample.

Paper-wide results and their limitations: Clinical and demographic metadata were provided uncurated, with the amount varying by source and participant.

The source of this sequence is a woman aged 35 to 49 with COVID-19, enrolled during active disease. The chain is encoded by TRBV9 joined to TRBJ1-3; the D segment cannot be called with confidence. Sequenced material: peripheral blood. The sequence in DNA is TGTGCCAGCAGCCCCGGGAGAGCCTCTGGAAACACCATATATTTT. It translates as CASSPGRASGNTIYF.